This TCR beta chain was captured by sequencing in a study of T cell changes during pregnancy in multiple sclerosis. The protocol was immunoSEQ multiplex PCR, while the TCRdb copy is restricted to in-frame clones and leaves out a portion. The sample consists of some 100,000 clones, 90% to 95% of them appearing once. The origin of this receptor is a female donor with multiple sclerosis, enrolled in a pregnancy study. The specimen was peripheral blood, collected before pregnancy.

CDR3 DNA: TGCGCCAGCAGCTCCGTTGTCCTTCGGAGCACAGATACGCAGTATTTT. Encoded protein: CASSSVVLRSTDTQYF. The chain is built from TRBV5-1 and TRBJ2-3; no firm D call. Germline assignment: CDR1 SGHRS and CDR2 YFSETQ. This CDR3 contains 16 residues. Trimming took off 3 bases at V and 0 bases at J, with 14 bases between the two ends.